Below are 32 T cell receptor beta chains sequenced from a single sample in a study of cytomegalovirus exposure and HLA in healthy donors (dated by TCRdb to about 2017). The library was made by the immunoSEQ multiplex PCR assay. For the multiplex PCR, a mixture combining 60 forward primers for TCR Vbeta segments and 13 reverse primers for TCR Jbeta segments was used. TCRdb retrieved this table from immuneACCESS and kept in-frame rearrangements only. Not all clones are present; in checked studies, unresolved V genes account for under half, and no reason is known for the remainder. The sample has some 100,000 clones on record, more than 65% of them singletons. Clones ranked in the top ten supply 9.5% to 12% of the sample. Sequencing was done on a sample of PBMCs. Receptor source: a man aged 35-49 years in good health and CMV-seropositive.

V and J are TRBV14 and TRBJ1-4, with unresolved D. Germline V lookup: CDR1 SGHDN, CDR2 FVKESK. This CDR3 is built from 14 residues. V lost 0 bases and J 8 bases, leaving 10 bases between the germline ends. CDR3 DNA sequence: TGTGCCAGCAGCCAAGATACAGTACGCGAAAAACTGTTTTTT. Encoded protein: CASSQDTVREKLFF.

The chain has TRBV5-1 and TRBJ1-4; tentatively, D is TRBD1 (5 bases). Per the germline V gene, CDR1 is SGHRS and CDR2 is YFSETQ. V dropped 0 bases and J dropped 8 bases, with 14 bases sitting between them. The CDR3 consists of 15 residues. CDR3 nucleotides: TGCGCCAGCAGCTTGGTGGAGGGGAATGGAGAAAAACTGTTTTTT. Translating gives CASSLVEGNGEKLFF.

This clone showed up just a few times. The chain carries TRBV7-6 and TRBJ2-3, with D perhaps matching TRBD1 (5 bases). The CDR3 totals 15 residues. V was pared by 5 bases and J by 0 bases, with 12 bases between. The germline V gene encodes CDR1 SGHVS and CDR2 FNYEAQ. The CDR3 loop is CASSQQTESTDTQYF. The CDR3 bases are TGTGCCAGCAGCCAGCAGACAGAGAGCACAGATACGCAGTATTTT.

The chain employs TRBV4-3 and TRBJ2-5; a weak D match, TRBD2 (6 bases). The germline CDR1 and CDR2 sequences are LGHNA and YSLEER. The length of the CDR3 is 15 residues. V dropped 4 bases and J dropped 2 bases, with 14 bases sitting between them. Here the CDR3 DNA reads TGCGCCAGCAGCCCAAGCCCCGGGGGTCAAGAGACCCAGTACTTC. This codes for CASSPSPGGQETQYF.

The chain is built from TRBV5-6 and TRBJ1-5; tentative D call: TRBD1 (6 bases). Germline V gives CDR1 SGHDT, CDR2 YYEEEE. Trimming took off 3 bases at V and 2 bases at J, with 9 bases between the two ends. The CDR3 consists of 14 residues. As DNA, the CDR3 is TGTGCCAGCAGCTCCAGGGGCCGCAATCAGCCCCAGCATTTT. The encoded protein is CASSSRGRNQPQHF.

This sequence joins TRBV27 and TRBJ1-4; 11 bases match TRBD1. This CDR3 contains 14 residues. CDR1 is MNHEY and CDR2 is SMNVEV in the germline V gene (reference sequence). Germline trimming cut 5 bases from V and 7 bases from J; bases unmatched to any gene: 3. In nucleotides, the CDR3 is TGTGCCAGCAGTCCCGGACAGGGGGCTGAAAAACTGTTTTTT. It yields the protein CASSPGQGAEKLFF.

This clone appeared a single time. CDR3 region: CASSNLGTANEKLFF. CDR3 DNA: TGTGCCAGTAGTAACCTCGGGACAGCTAATGAAAAACTGTTTTTT. The gene calls are TRBV19 and TRBJ1-4; TRBD1 matches at 7 bases. The V segment lost 4 bases and the J segment 3 bases; nucleotides outside the gene matches: 5. There are 15 residues in the CDR3. CDR1 is LNHDA, CDR2 SQIVND, per germline (reference sequence). Combining the CDR3 with reference TRBV19 and TRBJ1-4 gives the whole variable domain DGGITQSPKYLFRKEGQNVTLSCEQNLNHDAMYWYRQDPGQGLRLIYYSQIVNDFQKGDIAEGYSVSREKKESFPLTVTSAQKNPTAFYLCASSNLGTANEKLFFGSGTQLSVL.

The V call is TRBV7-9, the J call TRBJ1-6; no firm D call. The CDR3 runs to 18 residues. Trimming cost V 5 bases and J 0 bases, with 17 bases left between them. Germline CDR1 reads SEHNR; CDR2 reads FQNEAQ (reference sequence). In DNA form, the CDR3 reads TGTGCCAGCAGCGCAGAGGGCAGTTTGCGCTCCTATAATTCACCCCTCCACTTT. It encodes CASSAEGSLRSYNSPLHF.

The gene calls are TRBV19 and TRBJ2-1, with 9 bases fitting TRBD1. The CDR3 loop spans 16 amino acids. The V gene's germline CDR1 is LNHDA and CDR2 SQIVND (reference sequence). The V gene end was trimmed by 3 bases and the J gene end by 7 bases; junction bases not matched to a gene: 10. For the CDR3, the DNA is TGTGCCAGTAGTATTCCCCCGGGACAGGGCGGTAATGAGCAGTTCTTC. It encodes CASSIPPGQGGNEQFF.

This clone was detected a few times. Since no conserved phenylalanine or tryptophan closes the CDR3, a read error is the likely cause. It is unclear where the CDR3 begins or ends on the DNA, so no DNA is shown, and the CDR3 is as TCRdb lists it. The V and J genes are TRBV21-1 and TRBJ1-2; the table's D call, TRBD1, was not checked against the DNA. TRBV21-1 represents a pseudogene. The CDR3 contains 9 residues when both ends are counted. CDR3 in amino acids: CASSRGGAV.

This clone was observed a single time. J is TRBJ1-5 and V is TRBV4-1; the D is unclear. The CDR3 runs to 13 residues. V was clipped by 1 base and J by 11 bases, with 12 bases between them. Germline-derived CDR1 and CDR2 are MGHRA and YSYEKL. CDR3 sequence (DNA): TGCGCCAGCAGCCAAGCAGGTCAGTTGACCCAGCATTTT. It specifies CASSQAGQLTQHF.

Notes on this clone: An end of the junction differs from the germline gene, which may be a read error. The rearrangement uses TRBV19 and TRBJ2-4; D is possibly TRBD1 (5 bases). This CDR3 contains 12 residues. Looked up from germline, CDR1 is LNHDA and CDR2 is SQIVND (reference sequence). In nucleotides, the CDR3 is TGTGCCAGTAGTATCGCAGGGAACAGTCAGTACTTC. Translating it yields CASSIAGNSQYF.

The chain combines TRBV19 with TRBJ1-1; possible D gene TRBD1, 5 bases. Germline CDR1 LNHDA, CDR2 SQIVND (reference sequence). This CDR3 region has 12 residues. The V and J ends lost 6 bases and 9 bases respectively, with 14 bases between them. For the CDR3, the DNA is TGTGCCAGTAGAACATACAGGACCCAAGCTTTCTTT. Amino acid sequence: CASRTYRTQAFF.

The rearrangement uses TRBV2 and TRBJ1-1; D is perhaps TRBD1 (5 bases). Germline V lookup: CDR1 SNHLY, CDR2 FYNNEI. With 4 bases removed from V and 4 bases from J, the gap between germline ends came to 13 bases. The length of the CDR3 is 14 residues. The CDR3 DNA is TGTGCCAGCAGTGGCGGGGGTCGGGGCACTGAAGCTTTCTTT. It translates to CASSGGGRGTEAFF.

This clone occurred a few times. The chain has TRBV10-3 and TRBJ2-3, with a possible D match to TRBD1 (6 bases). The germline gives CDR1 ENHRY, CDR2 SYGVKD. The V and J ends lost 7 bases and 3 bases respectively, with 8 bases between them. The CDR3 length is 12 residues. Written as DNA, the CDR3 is TGTGCCATCAAGGGGGAAACAGATACGCAGTATTTT. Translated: CAIKGETDTQYF.

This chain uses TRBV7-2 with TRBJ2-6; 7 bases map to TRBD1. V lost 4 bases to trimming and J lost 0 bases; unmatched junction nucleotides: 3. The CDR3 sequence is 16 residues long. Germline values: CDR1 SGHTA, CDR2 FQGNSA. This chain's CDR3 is CASSSTGLSGANVLTF. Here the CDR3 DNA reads TGTGCCAGCAGCTCGACAGGGCTCTCTGGGGCCAACGTCCTGACTTTC.

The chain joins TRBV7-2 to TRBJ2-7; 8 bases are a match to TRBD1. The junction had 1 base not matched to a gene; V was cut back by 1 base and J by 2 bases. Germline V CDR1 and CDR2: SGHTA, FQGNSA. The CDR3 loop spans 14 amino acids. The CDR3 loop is CASSLGTGTYEQYF. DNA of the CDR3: TGTGCCAGCAGCTTAGGGACAGGGACCTACGAGCAGTACTTC.

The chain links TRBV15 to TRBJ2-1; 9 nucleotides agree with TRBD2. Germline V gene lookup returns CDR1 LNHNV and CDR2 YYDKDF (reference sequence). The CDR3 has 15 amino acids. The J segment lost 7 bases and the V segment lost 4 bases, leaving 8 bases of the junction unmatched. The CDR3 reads CATSTGTSPQNEQFF. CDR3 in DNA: TGTGCCACCAGCACCGGGACTAGCCCCCAAAATGAGCAGTTCTTC.

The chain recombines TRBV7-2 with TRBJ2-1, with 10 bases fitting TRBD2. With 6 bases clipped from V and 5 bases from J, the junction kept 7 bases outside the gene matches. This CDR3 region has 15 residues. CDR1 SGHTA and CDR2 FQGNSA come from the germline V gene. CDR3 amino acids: CASSRSGGADNEQFF. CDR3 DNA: TGTGCCAGCAGTCGAAGCGGGGGGGCCGACAATGAGCAGTTCTTC.

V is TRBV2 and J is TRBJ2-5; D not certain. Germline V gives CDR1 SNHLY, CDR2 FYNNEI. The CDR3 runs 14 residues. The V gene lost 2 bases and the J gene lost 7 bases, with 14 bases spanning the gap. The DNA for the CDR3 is TGTGCCAGCAGTGAAACGGGTACTCAGCGGACCCAGTACTTC. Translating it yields CASSETGTQRTQYF.

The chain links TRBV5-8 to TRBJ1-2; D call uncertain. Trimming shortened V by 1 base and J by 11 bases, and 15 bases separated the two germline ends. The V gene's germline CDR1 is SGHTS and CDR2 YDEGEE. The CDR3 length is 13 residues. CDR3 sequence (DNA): TGTGCCAGCAGCTTGAGAGGAACGGCGGGATACACCTTC. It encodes CASSLRGTAGYTF.

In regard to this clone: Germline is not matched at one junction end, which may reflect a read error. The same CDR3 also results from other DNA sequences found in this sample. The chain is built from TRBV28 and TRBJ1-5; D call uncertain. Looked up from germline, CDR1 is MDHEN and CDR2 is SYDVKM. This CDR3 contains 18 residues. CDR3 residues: CASSFRPSVEYYNQPQHF. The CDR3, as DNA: TGTGCCAGCAGTTTCCGTCCCTCAGTGGAGTACTACAATCAACCCCAGCATTTT.

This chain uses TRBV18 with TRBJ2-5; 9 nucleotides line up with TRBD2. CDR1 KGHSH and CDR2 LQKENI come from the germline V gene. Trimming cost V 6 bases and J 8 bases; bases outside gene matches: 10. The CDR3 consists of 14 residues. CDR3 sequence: CASSAGTSPITQYF. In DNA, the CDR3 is TGTGCCAGCTCGGCCGGGACTAGCCCGATTACCCAGTACTTC.

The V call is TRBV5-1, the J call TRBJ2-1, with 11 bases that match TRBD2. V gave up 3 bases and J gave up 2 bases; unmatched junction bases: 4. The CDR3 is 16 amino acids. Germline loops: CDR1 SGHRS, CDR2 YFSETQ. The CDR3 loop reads CASSSGSGGAYNEQFF. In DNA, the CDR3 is TGCGCCAGCAGCTCCGGTAGCGGGGGGGCCTACAATGAGCAGTTCTTC.

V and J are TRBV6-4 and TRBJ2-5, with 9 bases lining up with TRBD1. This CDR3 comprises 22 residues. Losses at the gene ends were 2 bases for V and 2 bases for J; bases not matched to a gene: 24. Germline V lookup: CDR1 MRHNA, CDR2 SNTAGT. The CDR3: CASSDPRPGQGTPAPGQETQYF. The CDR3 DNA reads TGTGCCAGCAGTGACCCGCGACCAGGACAGGGGACGCCAGCCCCCGGACAAGAGACCCAGTACTTC.

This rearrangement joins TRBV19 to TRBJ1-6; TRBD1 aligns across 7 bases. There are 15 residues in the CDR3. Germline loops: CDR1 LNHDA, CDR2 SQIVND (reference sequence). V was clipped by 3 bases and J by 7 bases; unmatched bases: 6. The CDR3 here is CASSMGTVSNSPLHF. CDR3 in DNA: TGTGCCAGTAGTATGGGGACAGTTTCCAATTCACCCCTCCACTTT. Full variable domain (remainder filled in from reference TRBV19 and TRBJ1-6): DGGITQSPKYLFRKEGQNVTLSCEQNLNHDAMYWYRQDPGQGLRLIYYSQIVNDFQKGDIAEGYSVSREKKESFPLTVTSAQKNPTAFYLCASSMGTVSNSPLHFGNGTRLTVT.

The CDR3 is CAWSFLAGEQYF. The DNA for the CDR3 is TGTGCCTGGAGTTTCCTCGCGGGAGAGCAGTACTTC. The rearrangement links TRBV30 to TRBJ2-7; tentative D call: TRBD2 (6 bases). The CDR3 consists of 12 residues. Per the germline V gene, CDR1 is GTSNPN and CDR2 is SVGIG (reference sequence). V shed 2 bases and J shed 7 bases, with 12 bases lying between them.

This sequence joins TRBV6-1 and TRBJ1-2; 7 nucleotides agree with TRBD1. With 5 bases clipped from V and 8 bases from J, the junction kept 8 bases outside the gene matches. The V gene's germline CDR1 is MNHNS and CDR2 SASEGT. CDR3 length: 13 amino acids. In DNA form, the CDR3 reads TGTGCCAGCAGTCTAGACAGGGTGGGAGGCTACACCTTC. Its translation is CASSLDRVGGYTF.

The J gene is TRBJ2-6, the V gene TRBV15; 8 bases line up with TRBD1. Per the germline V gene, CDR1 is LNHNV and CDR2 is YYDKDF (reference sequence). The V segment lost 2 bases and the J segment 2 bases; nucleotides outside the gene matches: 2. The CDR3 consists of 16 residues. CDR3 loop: CATSRQGATGANVLTF. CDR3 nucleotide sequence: TGTGCCACCAGCAGACAGGGGGCAACTGGGGCCAACGTCCTGACTTTC.

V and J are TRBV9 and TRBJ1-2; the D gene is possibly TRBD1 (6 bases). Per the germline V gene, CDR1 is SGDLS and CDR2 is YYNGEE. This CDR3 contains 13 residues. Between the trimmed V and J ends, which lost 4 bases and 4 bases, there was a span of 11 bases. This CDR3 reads CASSPDRFYGYTF. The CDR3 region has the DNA TGTGCCAGCAGCCCGGACAGATTCTATGGCTACACCTTC.

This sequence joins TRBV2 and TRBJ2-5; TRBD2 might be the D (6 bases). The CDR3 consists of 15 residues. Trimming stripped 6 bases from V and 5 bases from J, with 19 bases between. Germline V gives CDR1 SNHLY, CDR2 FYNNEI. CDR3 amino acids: CASSGTDGSGETQYF. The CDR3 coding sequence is TGTGCCAGCAGCGGGACGGACGGGAGCGGGGAGACCCAGTACTTC.

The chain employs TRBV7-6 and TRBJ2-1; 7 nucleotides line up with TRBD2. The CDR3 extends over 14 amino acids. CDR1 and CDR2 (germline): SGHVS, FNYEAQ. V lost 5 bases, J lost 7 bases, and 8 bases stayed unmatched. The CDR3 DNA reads TGTGCCAGCAGCCCCGGGCGGGAGATAAATGAGCAGTTCTTC. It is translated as CASSPGREINEQFF.